This entry lists 27 T cell receptor beta chains sequenced from one sample in a study of T cell responses to AZD1222 COVID-19 vaccine. Assay used: immunoSEQ multiplex PCR; TCRdb lists only in-frame clones, some missing. This table holds about 140,000 clones, roughly 93% found once. The specimen comprised peripheral blood, sampled on day 0 of MenACWY control vaccination. Receptor source: an adult in good health.

The chain joins TRBV24-1 to TRBJ2-1; unclear D gene. CDR1 is KGHDR and CDR2 is SFDVKD in the germline V gene. The ends were cut back, 5 bases at V and 5 bases at J, with 12 bases in the middle. There are 14 residues in the CDR3. DNA for the CDR3: TGTGCCACCAGTGTCCCGGGTAGTCACAATGAGCAGTTCTTC. This codes for CATSVPGSHNEQFF.

The chain carries TRBV30 and TRBJ2-3; D is perhaps TRBD1 or TRBD2 (5 bases each). V shed 2 bases and J shed 0 bases, with 9 bases lying between them. The germline CDR1 and CDR2 sequences are GTSNPN and SVGIG (reference sequence). CDR3 size: 14 residues. The CDR3 reads CAWSPGRSTDTQYF. The CDR3 DNA is TGTGCCTGGAGTCCGGGACGCAGCACAGATACGCAGTATTTT. Supplemented by reference TRBV30 and TRBJ2-3, the full variable domain reads SQTIHQWPATLVQPVGSPLSLECTVEGTSNPNLYWYRQAAGRGLQLLFYSVGIGQISSEVPQNLSASRPQDRQFILSSKKLLLSDSGFYLCAWSPGRSTDTQYFGPGTRLTVL.

The chain uses TRBV19 and TRBJ1-6; maybe TRBD1 (5 bases). V was clipped by 7 bases and J by 4 bases, with 11 bases between them. Germline V lookup: CDR1 LNHDA, CDR2 SQIVND (reference sequence). The CDR3 contains 14 residues. CDR3 region: CASIGAAYNSPLHF. The CDR3 region has the DNA TGTGCCAGTATAGGGGCCGCGTATAATTCACCCCTCCACTTT.

The chain combines TRBV19 with TRBJ1-1, with a tentative D call TRBD1 (5 bases). Germline V gene lookup returns CDR1 LNHDA and CDR2 SQIVND (reference sequence). With 5 bases removed from V and 2 bases from J, the gap between germline ends came to 12 bases. CDR3 length equals 14 residues. The CDR3 nucleotides read TGTGCCAGTAGTTTGAACGGGGGAAACACTGAAGCTTTCTTT. Residues: CASSLNGGNTEAFF.

V gene TRBV5-4 combines with J gene TRBJ1-1; no definite D call. Germline assignment: CDR1 SGHNT and CDR2 YYREEE (reference sequence). This CDR3 spans 14 amino acids. Trimming left V 4 bases short and J 4 bases short, with 14 bases between. The DNA for the CDR3 is TGTGCCAGCAGCCCCCGAGGTCCGAGCACTGAAGCTTTCTTT. It encodes CASSPRGPSTEAFF.

This clone was detected only once. The chain carries TRBV3-1 (or the pseudogene TRBV3-2) and TRBJ2-2; possibly TRBD1 for D (5 bases). The CDR3 contains 15 residues. Germline loops: CDR1 LGHDT, CDR2 YNNKEL (reference sequence). V was clipped by 1 base and J by 6 bases, with 12 bases between them. The DNA for the CDR3 is TGTGCCAGCAGCCAAGTTTCCAGGGCGGCCGGGGAGCTGTTTTTT. Its translation: CASSQVSRAAGELFF.

The chain couples TRBV27 to TRBJ2-5; possibly TRBD1 or TRBD2 for D (5 bases each). Germline V gene lookup returns CDR1 MNHEY and CDR2 SMNVEV (reference sequence). The CDR3 length is 13 residues. V lost 6 bases and J 4 bases, leaving 12 bases between the germline ends. For the CDR3, the DNA is TGTGCCAGCAGCCGGGACGGATCAGAGACCCAGTACTTC. It encodes CASSRDGSETQYF.

The V gene is TRBV5-4, the J gene TRBJ1-1; D is unresolved. The germline gives CDR1 SGHNT, CDR2 YYREEE (reference sequence). CDR3 length: 15 amino acids. V lost 0 bases and J 2 bases, leaving 11 bases between the germline ends. CDR3 in amino acids: CASSLGQFLNTEAFF. CDR3 coding DNA: TGTGCCAGCAGCTTGGGACAATTCCTCAACACTGAAGCTTTCTTT. The complete variable domain, with remaining parts taken from reference TRBV5-4 and TRBJ1-1, reads ETGVTQSPTHLIKTRGQQVTLRCSSQSGHNTVSWYQQALGQGPQFIFQYYREEENGRGNFPPRFSGLQFPNYSSELNVNALELDDSALYLCASSLGQFLNTEAFFGQGTRLTVV.

The V gene is TRBV6-5, the J gene TRBJ1-2; D unclear. Trimming pared 6 bases from V and 4 bases from J, leaving 15 bases between. The CDR3 is made up of 14 amino acids. Germline V gene lookup returns CDR1 MNHEY and CDR2 SVGAGI. In DNA form, the CDR3 reads TGTGCCAGCAGAGACCGGGAGATAGGCTATGGCTACACCTTC. As protein: CASRDREIGYGYTF.

Here the CDR3 DNA reads TGTGCCAGCAGCCTGGGACAGTACTCTGGAAACACCATATATTTT. This codes for CASSLGQYSGNTIYF. The genes are TRBV3-1 (or the pseudogene TRBV3-2) and TRBJ1-3, with TRBD1 matching over 7 bases. Germline V gives CDR1 LGHDT, CDR2 YNNKEL (reference sequence). The CDR3 sequence is 15 residues long. V shed 4 bases, J shed 0 bases, and the junction held 3 bases outside the gene matches.

V and J are TRBV3-1 (or the pseudogene TRBV3-2) and TRBJ1-1; D ambiguous. This CDR3 is built from 14 residues. Germline-derived CDR1 and CDR2 are LGHDT and YNNKEL (reference sequence). Deletions cut 0 bases from V and 4 bases from J, with 9 bases between. The CDR3, as DNA: TGTGCCAGCAGCCAAGATCAGGTGAGCACTGAAGCTTTCTTT. Protein sequence: CASSQDQVSTEAFF.

V usage is TRBV5-1 and J usage is TRBJ1-2; D gene uncertain. V was pared by 0 bases and J by 4 bases, with 10 bases between. Germline-derived CDR1 and CDR2 are SGHRS and YFSETQ. The CDR3 has 14 residues. This CDR3 is CASSLGQVPYGYTF. Here the CDR3 DNA reads TGCGCCAGCAGCTTGGGGCAGGTCCCCTATGGCTACACCTTC.

This sequence joins TRBV19 and TRBJ1-1, with D perhaps TRBD1 (5 bases). This CDR3 is built from 14 residues. Per germline, CDR1 LNHDA and CDR2 SQIVND (reference sequence). Trimming removed 5 bases from V and 2 bases from J, with 12 bases in between. CDR3 nucleotides: TGTGCCAGTAGTGCGGGACGGCCTAACACTGAAGCTTTCTTT. Protein sequence: CASSAGRPNTEAFF.

The chain links TRBV28 to TRBJ1-2, with D unclear. Germline CDR1 reads MDHEN; CDR2 reads SYDVKM. V dropped 6 bases and J dropped 4 bases, with 12 bases sitting between them. The CDR3 extends over 13 amino acids. The CDR3 coding sequence is TGTGCCAGCAGGACGTCTGACACCTATGGCTACACCTTC. Amino acid sequence: CASRTSDTYGYTF.

This rearrangement joins TRBV10-3 to TRBJ1-2; D might be TRBD1 (5 bases). Germline V gives CDR1 ENHRY, CDR2 SYGVKD. V dropped 2 bases and J dropped 2 bases, with 18 bases sitting between them. This CDR3 is 17 amino acids long. The CDR3 here is CAISEGTLYQGNYGYTF. The CDR3 region has the DNA TGTGCCATCAGTGAGGGGACCTTATATCAAGGGAACTATGGCTACACCTTC.

This chain connects TRBV7-8 to TRBJ2-1, with D perhaps assigned TRBD1 or TRBD2 (7 bases each). V was pared by 6 bases and J by 8 bases, with 32 bases between. This CDR3 contains 19 residues. Germline V gene sequence: CDR1 SGHVS, CDR2 FQNEAQ. The CDR3: CASRYGLGSGQRELDEQFF. CDR3 DNA: TGTGCCAGCAGATACGGACTAGGGTCGGGACAGAGGGAGCTCGATGAGCAGTTCTTC. Full variable domain (outside the CDR3, taken from reference TRBV7-8 and TRBJ2-1): GAGVSQSPRYKVAKRGQDVALRCDPISGHVSLFWYQQALGQGPEFLTYFQNEAQLDKSGLPSDRFFAERPEGSVSTLKIQRTQQEDSAVYLCASRYGLGSGQRELDEQFFGPGTRLTVL.

This clone turned up a few times. This chain joins TRBV3-1 (or the pseudogene TRBV3-2) and TRBJ1-2; TRBD1 aligns across 7 bases. Germline V gives CDR1 LGHDT, CDR2 YNNKEL (reference sequence). With 4 bases clipped from V and 2 bases from J, the junction kept 7 bases outside the gene matches. The CDR3 has 15 amino acids. The CDR3 nucleotides are TGTGCCAGCAGCCGAGGAGACAGGGCAAACTATGGCTACACCTTC. It yields the protein CASSRGDRANYGYTF.

The V and J genes are TRBV10-3 and TRBJ1-1; unclear D gene. Germline CDR1 and CDR2: ENHRY and SYGVKD. The CDR3 spans 16 residues. The V end was cut by 3 bases, the J end by 0 bases, with 14 bases between. DNA for the CDR3: TGTGCCATCAGTGAACGAGGCGGCAGCATGAACACTGAAGCTTTCTTT. It codes for CAISERGGSMNTEAFF.

The chain carries TRBV6-1 and TRBJ2-1; weak D call: TRBD1 (5 bases). This CDR3 region has 15 residues. V gave up 2 bases and J gave up 0 bases, with 8 bases separating them. Germline CDR1 reads MNHNS; CDR2 reads SASEGT. The CDR3 coding sequence is TGTGCCAGCAGTGAACAGGGCAGCTCCTACAATGAGCAGTTCTTC. Amino acid sequence: CASSEQGSSYNEQFF.

The chain couples TRBV7-2 to TRBJ2-1; 9 positions match TRBD1. The trim removed 4 bases at V and 4 bases at J, leaving 8 bases unmatched. CDR1 SGHTA and CDR2 FQGNSA come from the germline V gene. This CDR3 has 16 amino acids. CDR3 protein: CASSSFRDREYNEQFF. DNA for the CDR3: TGTGCCAGCAGCTCGTTCCGGGACAGGGAATACAATGAGCAGTTCTTC.

This chain connects TRBV1 to TRBJ2-7; the D call TRBD2 from the table was never checked on the DNA. TRBV1 is reported as a pseudogene. The CDR3 has 16 amino acids. The CDR3 DNA is TGCACCAGCAGCCGGGGGGTGAGCGGGAGTACGTACGAGCAGTACTTC. It translates to CTSSRGVSGSTYEQYF.

CDR3: CASSYLGVSYYNEQFF. The CDR3 bases are TGTGCCAGCAGTTACTTGGGCGTCAGCTATTACAATGAGCAGTTCTTC. The genes are TRBV6-2 or TRBV6-3 and TRBJ2-1; unclear D gene. The length of the CDR3 is 16 residues. Germline-derived CDR1 and CDR2 are MNHEY and SVGEGT. The ends were cut back, 1 base at V and 4 bases at J, with 14 bases in the middle.

The J gene is TRBJ2-1, the V gene TRBV27, with 9 bases that match TRBD1. This CDR3 has 16 residues. Germline lookup yields CDR1 MNHEY and CDR2 SMNVEV (reference sequence). V was pared by 6 bases and J by 5 bases, with 11 bases of the junction left unmatched. The CDR3 spells CASRNLGQGWNNEQFF. The CDR3 DNA is TGTGCCAGCAGAAACCTAGGACAGGGGTGGAACAATGAGCAGTTCTTC.

The V and J genes are TRBV10-3 and TRBJ2-3; D perhaps matches TRBD2 (5 bases). The V end was cut by 6 bases, the J end by 4 bases, with 17 bases between. Per the germline V gene, CDR1 is ENHRY and CDR2 is SYGVKD. This CDR3 has 15 amino acids. The chain's CDR3 is CAIRGSAGVADTQYF. The DNA of the CDR3 is TGTGCCATCAGAGGCTCGGCCGGGGTGGCAGATACGCAGTATTTT.

The chain is built from TRBV5-1 and TRBJ1-2; D uncertain. CDR1 is SGHRS, CDR2 YFSETQ, per germline. V lost 7 bases, J lost 8 bases, and 15 bases lay in between. The CDR3 spans 12 residues. CDR3 bases: TGCGCCAGCGCAAATGGTCCGGGAGGCTACACCTTC. Protein product: CASANGPGGYTF.

The chain joins TRBV4-2 to TRBJ2-7; 12 bases fit TRBD2. Trimming took 1 base from V and 3 from J; bases not matched to a gene: 1. CDR3 size: 15 residues. In germline, CDR1 is LGHNA, CDR2 YNFKEQ. The CDR3 loop reads CASSQGLAGVYEQYF. The CDR3, as DNA: TGTGCCAGCAGCCAAGGACTAGCGGGAGTCTACGAGCAGTACTTC.

Concerning this clone itself: Germline is not matched at one junction end, which may reflect a read error. This sequence joins TRBV7-9 and TRBJ2-7; the match to TRBD2 covers 10 bases. From germline, CDR1 is SEHNR and CDR2 FQNEAQ (reference sequence). CDR3 length equals 14 residues. CDR3 DNA sequence: TGTGCCAGCAGCTTACCTAGCGGGAGATCAGGCGAGGACTTC. Translating gives CASSLPSGRSGEDF.